The rows below give T cell receptor beta chains drawn from one sample of a study of cytomegalovirus exposure and HLA in healthy donors. The method was immunoSEQ multiplex PCR; TCRdb's version includes in-frame clones alone and lacks a portion of them. The sample yields roughly 80,000 clones, about two thirds seen once. Sequencing used PBMCs. Receptor source: a woman aged 45-60 years in good health and CMV-seropositive. Each CDR3 is given with its conserved first and last residue. The D gene is left open where the match is weak. Clone size is shown for a subset of rows, as once, few, many or a class of expanded clone.

v_call,clone_size,j_call,d_call,cdr3_aa,cdr3_nt
TRBV4-1,few,TRBJ1-1,TRBD1,CASRPLGQLNTEAFF,TGCGCCAGCAGACCTTTGGGACAGCTTAACACTGAAGCTTTCTTT
TRBV5-1,NA,TRBJ1-2,TRBD1,CASSGTGGDYGYTF,TGCGCCAGCAGCGGGACAGGGGGAGACTATGGCTACACCTTC
TRBV6-1,few,TRBJ1-2,NA,CASSEFGRGNYGYTF,TGTGCCAGCAGTGAATTCGGCAGGGGAAACTATGGCTACACCTTC
TRBV2,NA,TRBJ2-3,TRBD2,CASAGLAGASGSTDTQYF,TGTGCCAGCGCCGGGCTAGCGGGGGCCTCGGGGAGCACAGATACGCAGTATTTT
TRBV30,NA,TRBJ1-1,TRBD1,CAWSAGQGAFF,TGTGCCTGGAGCGCGGGACAGGGGGCTTTCTTT
TRBV11-3,NA,TRBJ2-5,TRBD1,CASSLGQGETQYF,TGTGCCAGCAGCTTGGGACAGGGTGAGACCCAGTACTTC
TRBV7-6,NA,TRBJ1-5,NA,CASSISPTGQPQHF,TGTGCCAGCAGCATTTCCCCGACAGGACAGCCCCAGCATTTT
TRBV11-2,NA,TRBJ1-1,TRBD1,CASSLGQGVGMNTEAFF,TGTGCCAGCAGCTTAGGACAGGGGGTGGGCATGAACACTGAAGCTTTCTTT
TRBV2,NA,TRBJ1-2,NA,CASSEQGTYGYTF,TGTGCCAGCAGTGAACAGGGGACCTATGGCTACACCTTC
TRBV9,NA,TRBJ1-1,TRBD1,CASSVAVTGVSETFF,TGTGCCAGCAGCGTAGCGGTGACAGGGGTATCTGAAACTTTCTTT
TRBV25-1,few,TRBJ1-1,TRBD1,CASSDPSGTATNTEAFF,TGTGCCAGCAGTGATCCCTCCGGGACAGCTACGAACACTGAAGCTTTCTTT
TRBV23-1,NA,TRBJ1-5,NA,CASSQWEWGPNQPQHF,TGCGCCAGCAGTCAATGGGAATGGGGGCCCAATCAGCCCCAGCATTTT
TRBV30,few,TRBJ2-2,TRBD1,CAWSMGQLNTGELFF,TGTGCCTGGAGCATGGGACAGCTGAACACCGGGGAGCTGTTTTTT
TRBV7-9,NA,TRBJ1-2,NA,CASSLGGGRTIYGYTF,TGTGCCAGCAGCTTAGGGGGGGGGCGCACCATCTATGGCTACACCTTC
TRBV7-9,NA,TRBJ2-6,TRBD1,CASSFSPGQGRGANVLTF,TGTGCCAGCAGCTTTAGTCCGGGACAGGGGCGCGGGGCCAACGTCCTGACTTTC
TRBV7-6,once,TRBJ1-2,NA,CASSFRGGSGYTF,TGTGCCAGCAGCTTTAGAGGGGGTAGTGGCTACACCTTC
TRBV18,NA,TRBJ2-7,TRBD1,CASSPREGQGIEQYF,TGTGCCAGCTCACCACGAGAAGGACAGGGGATCGAGCAGTACTTC
TRBV25-1,NA,TRBJ2-7,TRBD1,CASSVTGTHEQYF,TGTGCCAGCAGTGTGACAGGGACACACGAGCAGTACTTC
TRBV27,NA,TRBJ1-6,NA,CASSPVGDSPLHF,TGTGCCAGCAGTCCGGTAGGGGATTCACCCCTCCACTTT
TRBV7-8,NA,TRBJ1-5,NA,CASSLVLSGGALSNNQPQHF,TGTGCCAGCAGCTTAGTCCTTAGTGGGGGGGCCCTTTCAAACAATCAGCCCCAGCATTTT
TRBV7-3,once,TRBJ1-1,NA,CASSPSPGMNTEAFF,TGTGCCAGCAGCCCCTCCCCAGGGATGAACACTGAAGCTTTCTTT
TRBV18,NA,TRBJ2-3,TRBD2,CASSPPASGGADTQYF,TGTGCCAGCTCACCACCTGCTAGCGGGGGGGCAGATACGCAGTATTTT
TRBV5-7,few,TRBJ1-1,NA,CASSSRGTEAFF,TGTGCCAGCAGCTCCAGGGGAACTGAAGCTTTCTTT
TRBV6-5,NA,TRBJ1-1,NA,CASVAGPEAFF,TGTGCCAGCGTAGCCGGTCCTGAAGCTTTCTTT
TRBV4-1,NA,TRBJ2-6,NA,CASSQAPDSSGANVLTF,TGCGCCAGCAGCCAAGCTCCAGACAGCTCTGGGGCCAACGTCCTGACTTTC
TRBV6-1,NA,TRBJ1-1,NA,CASQAGNRVSTEAFF,TGTGCCAGCCAGGCCGGTAACCGCGTGTCCACTGAAGCTTTCTTT
TRBV5-6,NA,TRBJ1-2,TRBD1,CASSWDREGYTF,TGTGCCAGCAGCTGGGACAGGGAGGGCTACACCTTC
TRBV6-5,NA,TRBJ1-2,TRBD1,CASRQTGVLLGYTF,TGTGCCAGCAGACAGACAGGGGTCTTGCTAGGCTACACCTTC
TRBV2,NA,TRBJ2-3,TRBD2,CASSEGLAADTQYF,TGTGCCAGCAGTGAAGGACTAGCGGCTGATACGCAGTATTTT
TRBV27,NA,TRBJ1-3,TRBD1,CASTLGQGHGNTIYF,TGTGCCAGCACCCTTGGACAGGGGCACGGAAACACCATATATTTT
TRBV19,NA,TRBJ2-6,TRBD1,CASCRTGISSGANVLTF,TGTGCCAGTTGCCGGACAGGGATTTCCTCTGGGGCCAACGTCCTGACTTTC
TRBV7-9,NA,TRBJ1-1,NA,CASSLTGVGDTEAFF,TGTGCCAGCAGCTTAACAGGAGTTGGGGACACTGAAGCTTTCTTT
TRBV30,NA,TRBJ2-5,NA,CAWSAKNRGGGETQYF,TGTGCCTGGAGCGCCAAGAACAGGGGAGGAGGAGAGACCCAGTACTTC
TRBV19,once,TRBJ1-2,NA,CASQPGRNYGYTF,TGTGCCAGTCAACCGGGTCGCAACTATGGCTACACCTTC
TRBV7-3,NA,TRBJ2-3,TRBD2,CASSSDISGGNTDTQYF,TGTGCCAGCAGCTCCGACATTAGCGGGGGCAACACAGATACGCAGTATTTT
TRBV7-9,few,TRBJ2-1,TRBD1,CASSLKGQAYNEQFF,TGTGCCAGCAGCTTGAAGGGACAGGCCTACAATGAGCAGTTCTTC
TRBV5-5,NA,TRBJ1-2,TRBD1,CASSSTGWHGYTF,TGTGCCAGCAGCTCGACAGGGTGGCATGGCTACACCTTC
TRBV19,NA,TRBJ1-2,NA,CASSILPEEVYGYTF,TGTGCCAGTAGTATTCTCCCGGAGGAGGTCTATGGCTACACCTTC
TRBV5-1,few,TRBJ2-2,NA,CASSYLDSANTGELFF,TGCGCCAGCAGCTACCTCGACAGCGCGAACACCGGGGAGCTGTTTTTT
TRBV5-5,NA,TRBJ2-2,TRBD1,CASSQKGQGSGELFF,TGTGCCAGCAGCCAAAAGGGACAGGGGTCCGGGGAGCTGTTTTTT
TRBV2,NA,TRBJ1-2,TRBD1,CASSGTGGFGGYTF,TGTGCCAGCAGTGGGACAGGGGGGTTCGGTGGCTACACCTTC
TRBV7-9,NA,TRBJ2-7,TRBD1,CSSKPDRDYEQYF,TGTTCCAGCAAGCCGGACAGGGACTACGAGCAGTACTTC
TRBV7-3,NA,TRBJ1-2,TRBD1,CASSLTGTGRYGYTF,TGTGCCAGCAGCTTAACCGGGACAGGGAGGTATGGCTACACCTTC
TRBV2,NA,TRBJ2-5,TRBD2,CASSDASGGSEYF,TGTGCCAGCAGTGATGCTAGCGGGGGTAGTGAGTACTTC
TRBV7-9,few,TRBJ1-1,NA,CSSSLLGTEAFF,TGTTCCAGCAGCTTACTCGGGACTGAAGCTTTCTTT
TRBV7-9,NA,TRBJ1-5,NA,CASSLAREPQHF,TGTGCCAGCAGCTTAGCGCGGGAGCCCCAGCATTTT
TRBV7-3,NA,TRBJ1-1,NA,CASSPHQGFTEAFF,TGTGCCAGCAGCCCCCACCAGGGGTTCACTGAAGCTTTCTTT
TRBV4-1,NA,TRBJ2-2,TRBD1,CASSQSETGGTGELFF,TGCGCCAGCAGCCAATCAGAGACAGGGGGCACCGGGGAGCTGTTTTTT
TRBV5-1,NA,TRBJ1-3,TRBD1,CASSGGTGDSGNTIYF,TGCGCCAGCAGCGGCGGGACAGGGGACTCTGGAAACACCATATATTTT
TRBV7-9,NA,TRBJ2-7,TRBD1,CASSSRTGSEQYF,TGTGCCAGCAGCTCGAGGACAGGCTCCGAGCAGTACTTC
TRBV19,once,TRBJ2-7,TRBD1,CASSIPGTGVKQYF,TGTGCCAGTAGTATACCCGGGACAGGGGTCAAGCAGTACTTC
TRBV28,NA,TRBJ1-2,NA,CASGGGVNYGYTF,TGTGCCAGCGGGGGAGGGGTTAACTATGGCTACACCTTC
TRBV10-2,NA,TRBJ1-3,TRBD1,CATGDSRSGNTIYF,TGCGCCACGGGGGACAGCCGCTCTGGAAACACCATATATTTT
TRBV18,NA,TRBJ1-2,NA,CASSDSGDGYTF,TGTGCCAGCTCAGATTCGGGGGACGGCTACACCTTC
TRBV2,NA,TRBJ2-7,TRBD1,CASRRTGESYEQYF,TGTGCCAGCAGACGGACAGGGGAATCCTACGAGCAGTACTTC
TRBV5-1,NA,TRBJ1-1,NA,CASRLGHDRAFF,TGCGCCAGCAGACTCGGACACGACAGAGCTTTCTTT
TRBV7-2,NA,TRBJ2-5,NA,CASSLDREGGETQYF,TGTGCCAGCAGCTTAGATAGGGAGGGGGGAGAGACCCAGTACTTC
TRBV4-2,NA,TRBJ1-3,NA,CASSVTVDSGNTIYF,TGTGCCAGCAGCGTGACAGTGGACTCTGGAAACACCATATATTTT